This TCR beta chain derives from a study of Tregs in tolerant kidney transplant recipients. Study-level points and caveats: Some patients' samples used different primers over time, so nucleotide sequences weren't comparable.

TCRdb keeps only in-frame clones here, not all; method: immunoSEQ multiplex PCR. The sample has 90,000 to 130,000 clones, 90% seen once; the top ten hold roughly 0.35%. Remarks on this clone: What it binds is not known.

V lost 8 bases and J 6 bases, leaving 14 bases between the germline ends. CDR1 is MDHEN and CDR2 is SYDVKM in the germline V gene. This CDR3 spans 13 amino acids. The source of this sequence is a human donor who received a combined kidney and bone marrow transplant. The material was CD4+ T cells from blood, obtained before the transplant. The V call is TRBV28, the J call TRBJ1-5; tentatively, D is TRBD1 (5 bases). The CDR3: CASRDSFGQPQHF. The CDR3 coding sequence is TGTGCCAGCCGAGACAGTTTCGGTCAGCCCCAGCATTTT.